Sequencing of this T cell receptor (beta chain) was carried out in a study of blood T cell repertoires in COVID-19. On the study more broadly: PBMCs, B-cell-depleted T cells, or T cells provided the cDNA or gDNA that made up the material.

TCRdb keeps only in-frame clones here, not all; method: immunoSEQ multiplex PCR. The table lists around 130,000 clones, roughly 80% of them singletons. The ends lost 2 bases at V and 3 bases at J; junction bases unmatched: 5. This CDR3 comprises 17 residues. Sample: peripheral blood. The TCR was taken from a man in his 60s with acute or convalescent COVID-19. V gene TRBV23-1 combines with J gene TRBJ1-5; 12 nucleotides line up with TRBD1. TRBV23-1 is placed among ORFs of uncertain function. CDR3 coding DNA: TGCGCCAGCAGTCAAACCCGGGACAGGGGGCTCAATCAGCCCCAGCATTTT. It translates to CASSQTRDRGLNQPQHF.